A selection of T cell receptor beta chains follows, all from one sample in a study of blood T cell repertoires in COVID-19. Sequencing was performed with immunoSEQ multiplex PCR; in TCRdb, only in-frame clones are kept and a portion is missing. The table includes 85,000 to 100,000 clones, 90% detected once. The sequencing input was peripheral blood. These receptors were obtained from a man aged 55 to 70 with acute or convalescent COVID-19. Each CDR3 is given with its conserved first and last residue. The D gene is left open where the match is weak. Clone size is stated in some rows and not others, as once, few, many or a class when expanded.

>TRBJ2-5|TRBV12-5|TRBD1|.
TGTGCTAGTGGCCCGGGACAGGGGAGGGTAGAGACCCAGTACTTC
CASGPGQGRVETQYF
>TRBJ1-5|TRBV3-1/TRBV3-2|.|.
TGTGCCAGCAGCCAAGTCTCCGGAGGGCAGCCCCAGCATTTT
CASSQVSGGQPQHF
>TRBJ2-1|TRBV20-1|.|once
TGCAGTGCTAGGAGGGTCAATGAGCAGTTCTTC
CSARRVNEQFF
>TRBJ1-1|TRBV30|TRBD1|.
TGTGCCTGGAGTGTTAACAGGGGGGCTTTCTTT
CAWSVNRGAFF
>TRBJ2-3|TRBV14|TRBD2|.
TGTGCCAGCAGCCTAGCCCTGGCGGGGACTAGCGGGGGGCCCACAGATACGCAGTATTTT
CASSLALAGTSGGPTDTQYF
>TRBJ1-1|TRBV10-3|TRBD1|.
TGTGCCATCAGTGGGGGACAGGGGGGGAACACTGAAGCTTTCTTT
CAISGGQGGNTEAFF
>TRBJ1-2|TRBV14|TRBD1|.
TGTGCCAGCAGCCTCTCCCGGGACAGGGGGTCTGGCTACACCTTC
CASSLSRDRGSGYTF
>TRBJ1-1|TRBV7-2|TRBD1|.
TGTGCCAGCAGCCCGTTCGGGACAGTCAACACTGAAGCTTTCTTT
CASSPFGTVNTEAFF
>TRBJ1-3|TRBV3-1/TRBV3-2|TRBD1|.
TGTGCCAGCAGCCAAGGGACAGGGGGTGGAAACACCATATATTTT
CASSQGTGGGNTIYF
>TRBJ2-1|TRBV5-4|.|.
TGTGCCAGCAGCTTGGCCAGGAACAATGAGCAGTTCTTC
CASSLARNNEQFF
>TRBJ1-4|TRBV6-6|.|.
TGTGCCAGCAGTTTCCGACAGGAAAAACTGTTTTTT
CASSFRQEKLFF
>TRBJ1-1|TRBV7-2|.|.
TGTGCCAGCAGCTTAGACGGACAGCGGGGGACTGAAGCTTTCTTT
CASSLDGQRGTEAFF
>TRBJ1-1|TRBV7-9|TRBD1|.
TGTGCCAGCAGCTGGGGACAGCACACTGAAGCTTTCTTT
CASSWGQHTEAFF
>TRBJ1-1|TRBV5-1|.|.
TGCGCCAGCAGCTTTGTGGGGGGTTTAAACACTGAAGCTTTCTTT
CASSFVGGLNTEAFF
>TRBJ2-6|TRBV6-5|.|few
TGTGCCAGCACAAGCATCTCTGGGGCCAACGTCCTGACTTTC
CASTSISGANVLTF
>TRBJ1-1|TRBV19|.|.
TGTGCCAGTAGTATCGTTGGGTCGGGGTTCGACACTGAAGCTTTCTTT
CASSIVGSGFDTEAFF
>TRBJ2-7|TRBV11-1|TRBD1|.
TGTGCCAGCAACACCGGGACAGGGGATTACGAGCAGTACTTC
CASNTGTGDYEQYF
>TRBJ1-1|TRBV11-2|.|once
TGTGCCAGCAGCTTAGATAGGAGAGTTCAAGCTTTCTTT
CASSLDRRVQAFF
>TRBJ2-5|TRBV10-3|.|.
TGTGCCACCATCAGGGGGTCGGGGGAAGAGACCCAGTACTTC
CATIRGSGEETQYF
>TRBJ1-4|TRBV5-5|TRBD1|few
TGTGCCAGCAGCTCAGACTCGACAGGGGATGAAAAACTGTTTTTT
CASSSDSTGDEKLFF
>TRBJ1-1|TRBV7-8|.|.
TGTGCCAGCAGCGCAAATAGCGTGAAATTGGGGGCCCCGGGGACTGAAGCTTTCTTT
CASSANSVKLGAPGTEAFF
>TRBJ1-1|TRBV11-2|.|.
TGTGCCAGCAGCTTAGGGCGGGGTGGTACTGAAGCTTTCTTT
CASSLGRGGTEAFF
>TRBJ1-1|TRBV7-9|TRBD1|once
TGTGCCAGCAGCTTAGCCCCGACAGGGTGGACTGAAGCTTTCTTT
CASSLAPTGWTEAFF